Reported below is one T cell receptor beta chain. The clone's antigen remains unknown. The input lacks base qualities; no much larger clone sits a single base away. TCR beta CDR3 regions were amplified from RNA transcripts. The first round of RT-PCR for the TCR CDR3 was performed with the HTBI primer set and the Qiagen OneStep RT-PCR kit. A second multiplex PCR round built the libraries, followed by size selection and purification. Sequencing of the libraries was done on an Illumina HiSeq2000 using paired-end 100 bp reads. On the study's bioinformatics: Raw data were processed with SOAPnuke, discarding reads with adapters, uncalled bases, mean Phred below 15, or no exact constant-primer or identifier match. COPE v1.2.5 was used to merge high-quality paired reads, and clonotypes were defined as unique nucleotide sequences. MiTCR v1.1 was used to align the clonotypes against IMGT TRBV, TRBD and TRBJ reference segments. Analysis was restricted to V-J combinations with a frequency above 0.0001, which covered 98% to 99.2% of repertoires. The TCS score was defined as F50 (clonal expansion) divided by E x V (chaos), with BLOSUM62-based TCRdist calculated between CDR3 peptides within each V-J. Welch's t-statistics and random forest reduced around 510 V-J features to roughly 13, which were used in a naive Bayes classifier (R e1071). TCRdb cleaned the public reads at Q25 with fastp, built clones with MiXCR and kept in-frame beta chains. Each CDR3 protein appears once, grouped with its most common genes and DNA. Clone size and V and J calls follow TCRdb, not the original study. The sample yields over 200,000 distinct CDR3 sequences; 17% were counted once. The top ten clonotypes cover approximately 46% of the sample.

A patient counted as having stable Graves' hyperthyroidism if no progression to ophthalmopathy occurred over 18 months of follow-up. Hyperthyroidism patients were aged 18 to 65 years and newly diagnosed, with disease duration of less than 2 months. The study excluded patients with uncontrolled infections, other autoimmune diseases, pregnancy or lactation. Diagnoses were established on the basis of clinical symptoms, serum thyroxine and TRAb, thyroid ultrasound, and orbital computed tomography. PBMCs were isolated from approximately 10 ml of fresh peripheral blood by Ficoll-Paque density gradient centrifugation. Total RNA was extracted with Trizol reagent, and quality was checked on an Agilent 2100 Bioanalyzer. The record originates from a study of T cells in Graves' hyperthyroidism and ophthalmopathy (dated 2019 in TCRdb). For context, the study as a whole: Peripheral blood samples were taken at initial diagnosis, before any treatment was given. In over five Graves' hyperthyroidism patients, the study also compared T-cell repertoires from thyroid tissue with T-cell repertoires from blood. The roughly 100 discovery patients were randomly divided into training and test sets at a 7:3 ratio. The paper describes TCR Vbeta CDR3 sequencing of more than 120 peripheral blood samples, made up of roughly 40 ophthalmopathy patients, 70 to 75 hyperthyroidism patients and around 17 progressor patients. After sampling, hyperthyroidism patients received methimazole starting at 30 mg daily, and ophthalmopathy patients received high-dose intravenous methylprednisolone. To identify TCR V-J signatures that set the groups apart, the researchers used a discovery cohort of 100 patients, made up of 40 to 45 with Graves' ophthalmopathy and about 60 with stable Graves' hyperthyroidism. Whether ophthalmopathy could be predicted prospectively was tested in an independent validation cohort made up of 18 hyperthyroidism patients plus 17 patients who later progressed to ophthalmopathy.

The investigation overall reported the following: Most expanded thyroid clonotypes (frequency above 0.001) were also detected in blood, suggesting blood repertoires may reflect thyroid immune responses. A model built on a 13 V-J signature distinguished ophthalmopathy from stable hyperthyroidism, reaching around 88% sensitivity and about 81% specificity in cross-validation and 80%/75% in testing. During validation, the model predicted progression to ophthalmopathy a median of approximately six months ahead of onset, with more than 60% sensitivity and about 72% specificity. No statistical method was used to set the sample size in advance, and investigators knew the group allocation.

Sequences DFQATT (CDR1) and SNEGSKA (CDR2) are obtained from the germline V gene (reference sequence). The CDR3, from cysteine to phenylalanine, totals 13 residues. Only CDR3 DNA is held: 39 bases, read in frame from base 1. V sheds 0 bases and J sheds 3 bases, leaving 8 bases between their ends. Recombination joined TRBV20-1 with TRBJ1-1; the D gene lacks a confident call. The receptor was derived from a man aged 45-60 years with Graves' hyperthyroidism. The sequencing sample was made of blood. The CDR3 reads CSARDRQDTEAFF. The DNA reads TGCAGTGCTAGAGATCGCCAGGACACTGAAGCTTTCTTT.